The subject of this entry is one T cell receptor beta chain. Which antigen it targets is not known. Per-base qualities were not stored, and no clone one base away is much larger. The immunoSEQ Assay, a bias-controlled multiplex PCR, was used to amplify TCRbeta CDR3 regions from genomic DNA. Turning to the authors' computational methods: Nucleated cell counts per sample were estimated from amplification of reference gene primers within the assay. To quantify the absolute abundance of each unique TCRbeta CDR3 rearrangement, sequence reads were collapsed and filtered. For each sample, productive Simpson clonality was calculated as the square root of Simpson's diversity index across productive rearrangements. Here the immuneACCESS table is served through TCRdb, limited to in-frame sequences with V and J called. Missing clones are a known gap in these copies; in checked studies unresolved V genes cover under half, and the rest lacks a known reason. D and trimming come from the DNA, and the V and J calls and clone size come from that table. The sample table records over 90,000 clones; about 86% of these occur just once. 3% to 3.5% of the sample belongs to the ten largest clones.

The sample originates from a study of blood T cell repertoires in COVID-19 (dated by TCRdb to 2018 to 2021). Study-wide context: Samples from collaborators originated in the United States, Italy and Spain and spanned both the acute and convalescent phases of COVID-19. Deeply sampled blood TCRbeta repertoires from subjects exposed to, actively infected with, or recovered from COVID-19 were included in the dataset. The prospective study material was composed of cDNA or gDNA derived from T cells, B-cell-depleted T cells, or PBMCs. Where available, HLA class I and class II types were obtained from metadata supplied by the sample provider rather than from assay-based typing. Samples came from the ongoing ImmuneRACE study (first 160 participants) plus 1,254 subjects from 6 global collaborators. A freely available public database, intended as a resource for researchers studying the immune response to SARS-CoV-2, is where the repertoires were released. A de-identified subject ID, COVID-19 status, age in years and sex were almost always included in the sample metadata. The paper's findings and limits, for the study overall: The amount of clinical and demographic metadata varied by source and participant and was provided uncurated.

The collaborating institutions used their own protocols to collect whole blood in K2EDTA tubes. For TCRbeta analysis, collaborator samples were shipped as frozen whole blood, as isolated PBMCs, or as DNA extracted from either sample type. Spanning cysteine to phenylalanine, the CDR3 consists of 12 amino acids. The read is trimmed to its CDR3 DNA, 36 bases read in frame from base 1. V lost 4 bases and J lost 10 bases, and the count of bases not matched to a germline gene is 4. Based on the germline V gene (reference sequence), the CDR1 and CDR2 sequences are LGHDT and YNNKEL. Recombination joined TRBV3-1 (or the pseudogene TRBV3-2) with TRBJ1-1; 9 bases in the middle match TRBD1. What was sequenced was peripheral blood. The clonotype was recovered from a human donor in a cohort sampled during active COVID-19. The nucleotide sequence is TGTGCCAGCAGCCGCCGACAGGGGGGAGCTTTCTTT. Translated, this is CASSRRQGGAFF.